This T cell receptor beta chain was sequenced in a study of blood T cell repertoires in COVID-19. Study as a whole: In each case, the material was cDNA or gDNA derived from T cells, B-cell-depleted T cells, or PBMCs.

The repertoire was sequenced with immunoSEQ multiplex PCR; TCRdb's copy has only in-frame clones and lacks some. The data contain roughly 300,000 clones, 80% to 95% of them singletons. Germline V gene lookup returns CDR1 LNHDA and CDR2 SQIVND (reference sequence). With V trimmed by 3 bases and J by 9 bases, 7 bases remained unmatched. The CDR3 covers 15 residues. This TCR was recovered from a woman under 40 who had recovered from COVID-19. This rearrangement joins TRBV19 to TRBJ2-1, with 11 bases identical to TRBD2. The sample was PBMCs or T cells enriched from blood (not recorded which). CDR3: CASSIVAGGLGEQFF. CDR3 in DNA: TGTGCCAGTAGTATTGTAGCGGGAGGGCTTGGTGAGCAGTTCTTC.